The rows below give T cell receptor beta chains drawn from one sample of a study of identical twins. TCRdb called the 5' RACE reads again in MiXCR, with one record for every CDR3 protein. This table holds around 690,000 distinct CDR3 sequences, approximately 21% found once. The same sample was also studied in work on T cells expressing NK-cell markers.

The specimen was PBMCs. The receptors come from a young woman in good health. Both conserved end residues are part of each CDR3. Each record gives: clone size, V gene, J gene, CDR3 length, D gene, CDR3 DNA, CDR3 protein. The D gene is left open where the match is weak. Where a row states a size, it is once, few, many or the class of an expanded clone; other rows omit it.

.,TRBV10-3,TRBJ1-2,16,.,TGTGCCATCAGCAAACTCAAGGGGGAGGATAACTATGGCTACACCTTC,CAISKLKGEDNYGYTF
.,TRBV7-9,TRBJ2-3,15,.,TGTGCCAGCAGCCCCTCGAGGGGGTGGACAGATACGCAGTATTTT,CASSPSRGWTDTQYF
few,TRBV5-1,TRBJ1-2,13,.,TGCGCCAGCAGCCGCCCGCCGGACGGCGGCTACACCTTC,CASSRPPDGGYTF
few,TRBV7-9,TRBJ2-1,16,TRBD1,TGTGCCAGCAGAGGACCGGGACAGAGCTCCTACAATGAGCAGTTCTTC,CASRGPGQSSYNEQFF
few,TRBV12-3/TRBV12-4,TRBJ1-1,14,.,TGTGCCAGCAGTTGGAAAAGGGACCAACTTGGAGCTTTCTTT,CASSWKRDQLGAFF
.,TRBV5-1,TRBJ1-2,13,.,TGCGCCAGCAGCTTGGATCTCAGGGGTGGCTACACCTTC,CASSLDLRGGYTF
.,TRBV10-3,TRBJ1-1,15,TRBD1,TGTGCCATCAGCGTAAGGACAGGAGAGAACACTGAAGCTTTCTTT,CAISVRTGENTEAFF
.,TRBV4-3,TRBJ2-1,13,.,TGCGCCAGCAGCCAAGATGGGTTCAATGAGCAGTTCTTC,CASSQDGFNEQFF
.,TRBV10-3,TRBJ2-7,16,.,TGTGCCATCGGGTCGTCGGATCTAGGAGGGACCGGCGAGCAGTACTTC,CAIGSSDLGGTGEQYF
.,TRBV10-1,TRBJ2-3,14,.,TGCGCCAGCAGGGAGGGGGTCTCTGCGGATACGCAGTATTTT,CASREGVSADTQYF
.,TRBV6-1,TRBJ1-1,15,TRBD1,TGTGCCAGCAGCAATAACAGGGGCATGAACACTGAAGCTTTCTTT,CASSNNRGMNTEAFF
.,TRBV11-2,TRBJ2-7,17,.,TGTGCCAGCAGCTTAAGAGCCCCCACTAGTAATCTCTCCGAGCAGTACTTC,CASSLRAPTSNLSEQYF
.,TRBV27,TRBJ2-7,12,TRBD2,TGTGCCTGCGGGGGGGCCCCATGGGGGCAGTACTTC,CACGGAPWGQYF
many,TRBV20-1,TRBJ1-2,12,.,TGCAGTGCTTTCAGGGTATTGAATGGCTACACCTTC,CSAFRVLNGYTF
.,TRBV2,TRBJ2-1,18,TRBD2,TGTGCCAGCAGTGAACTTTTTGTGTTAGCGGGCTCCTACAATGAGCAGTTCTTC,CASSELFVLAGSYNEQFF
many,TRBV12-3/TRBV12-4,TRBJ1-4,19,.,TGTGCCAGCAGTTTAGGGTACGGAAGGATAGGGGCGATTAATGAAAAACTGTTTTTT,CASSLGYGRIGAINEKLFF
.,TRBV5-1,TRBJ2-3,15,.,TGCGCCAGCAGCTTTGGACTCTCGGGGCCAGATACGCAGTATTTT,CASSFGLSGPDTQYF
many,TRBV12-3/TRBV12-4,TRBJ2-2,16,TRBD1,TGTGCCAGCAGTACAGCAGGACAGGGGTCGACCGGGGAGCTGTTTTTT,CASSTAGQGSTGELFF